This T cell receptor (beta chain) stems from a study of blood T cell repertoires in COVID-19. Overall study: Acute and convalescent COVID-19 specimens originated in the United States, Italy and Spain. PBMCs, B-cell-depleted T cells, or T cells were the source of the cDNA or gDNA that made up the material.

As originally analysed: The assay estimated nucleated cells by amplifying reference gene primers. Profiled with immunoSEQ multiplex PCR; TCRdb holds only in-frame clones, not every one. The DNA was the basis for D and trimming; V, J and clone size are from that table. The table has roughly 170,000 clones, more than 80% seen once; the top ten hold approximately 7.3%. This clone was seen only once. Germline V gene lookup returns CDR1 LNHDA and CDR2 SQIVND (reference sequence). Trimming left V 3 bases short and J 0 bases short, with 5 bases between. The CDR3 is 13 residues long. The chain carries TRBV19 and TRBJ1-1; D not certain. Sequenced input: peripheral blood. The TCR sequence derives from a human donor in a cohort sampled during active COVID-19. CDR3 sequence: CASSIAVNTEAFF. In DNA, the CDR3 is TGTGCCAGTAGTATCGCGGTGAACACTGAAGCTTTCTTT.